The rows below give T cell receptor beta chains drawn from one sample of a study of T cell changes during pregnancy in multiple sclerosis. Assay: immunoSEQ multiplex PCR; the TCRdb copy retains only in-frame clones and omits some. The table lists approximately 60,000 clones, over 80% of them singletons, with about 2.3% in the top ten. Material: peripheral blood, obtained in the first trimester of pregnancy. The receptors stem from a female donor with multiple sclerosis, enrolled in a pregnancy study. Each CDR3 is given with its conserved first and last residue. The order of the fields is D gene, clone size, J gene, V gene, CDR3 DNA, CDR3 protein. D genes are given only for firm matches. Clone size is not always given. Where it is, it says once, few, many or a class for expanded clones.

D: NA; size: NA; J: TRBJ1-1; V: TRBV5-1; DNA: TGCGCCAGCAGCTCTAATCTAGGGGCCACTGAAGCTTTCTTT; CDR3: CASSSNLGATEAFF
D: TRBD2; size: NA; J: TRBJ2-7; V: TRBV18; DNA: TGTGCCAGCTCAACCTCGCGGGAGACCGAGCAGTACTTC; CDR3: CASSTSRETEQYF
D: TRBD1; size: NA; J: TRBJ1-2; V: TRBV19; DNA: TGTGCCAGTAGTAGCTTGGGCCCAGGGGGCGGTTCCTATGGCTACACCTTC; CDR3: CASSSLGPGGGSYGYTF
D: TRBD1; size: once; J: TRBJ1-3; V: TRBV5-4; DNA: TGTGCCAGCAGCTCACGACAGGGATCGTCTGGAAACACCATATATTTT; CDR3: CASSSRQGSSGNTIYF
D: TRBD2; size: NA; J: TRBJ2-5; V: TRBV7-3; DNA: TGTGCCAGCAGCTTCAGAGCGGGAGAAGCCGAGACCCAGTACTTC; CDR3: CASSFRAGEAETQYF
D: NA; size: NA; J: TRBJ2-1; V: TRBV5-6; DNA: TGTGCCAGCAGCTTATTGACGGGAGTGGATATTGAGCAGTTCTTC; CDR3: CASSLLTGVDIEQFF
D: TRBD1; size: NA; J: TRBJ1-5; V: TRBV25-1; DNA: TGTGCCAGCAGGGGGCGAAGACAGGGATTAGATCAGCCCCAGCATTTT; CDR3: CASRGRRQGLDQPQHF
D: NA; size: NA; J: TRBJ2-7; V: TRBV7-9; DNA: TGTGCCAGCAGCCCAACCCAGGGCATGTCCTACGAGCAGTACTTC; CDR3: CASSPTQGMSYEQYF
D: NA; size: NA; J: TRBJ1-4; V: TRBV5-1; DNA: TGCGCCAGCAGCTACGGAGGAAACAATGAAAAACTGTTTTTT; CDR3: CASSYGGNNEKLFF
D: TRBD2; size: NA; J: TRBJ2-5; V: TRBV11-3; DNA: TGTGCCAGCAGCTTAGGGCCGGGACTAGCGGCCCGTCAAGAGACCCAGTACTTC; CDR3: CASSLGPGLAARQETQYF
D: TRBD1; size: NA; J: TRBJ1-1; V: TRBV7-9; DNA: TGTGCCAGCAGTTCCCCCGGGACAGCTAACACTGAAGCTTTCTTT; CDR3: CASSSPGTANTEAFF
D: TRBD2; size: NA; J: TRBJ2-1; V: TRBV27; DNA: TGTGCCAGCAGTCACCGGACTAGCGGGAGGTTGTCCTACAATGAGCAGTTCTTC; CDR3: CASSHRTSGRLSYNEQFF
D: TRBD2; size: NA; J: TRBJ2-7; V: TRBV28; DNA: TGTGCCAGCTACTTAGCGGGAGGGGGCGAGCAGTACTTC; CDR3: CASYLAGGGEQYF
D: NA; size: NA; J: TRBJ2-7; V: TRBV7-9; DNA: TGTGCCAGCAGCTTAACCGAGTACTACGAGCAGTACTTC; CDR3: CASSLTEYYEQYF
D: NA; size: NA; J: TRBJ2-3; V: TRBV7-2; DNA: TGTGCCAGCAGCTTACTGCGGTACACAGATACGCAGTATTTT; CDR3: CASSLLRYTDTQYF
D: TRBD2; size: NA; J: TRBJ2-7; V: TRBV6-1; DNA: TGTGCCAGCAGTTCAGCGGCGGGAGTCTACGAGCAGTACTTC; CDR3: CASSSAAGVYEQYF
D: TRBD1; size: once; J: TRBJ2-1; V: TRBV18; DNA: TGTGCCAGCTCATACAGGACAGGGAATTCTGAGCAGTTCTTC; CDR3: CASSYRTGNSEQFF
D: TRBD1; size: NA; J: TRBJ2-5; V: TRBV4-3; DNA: TGCGCCAGCAGCCAAGTACTAGGGGGCGAGACCCAGTACTTC; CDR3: CASSQVLGGETQYF
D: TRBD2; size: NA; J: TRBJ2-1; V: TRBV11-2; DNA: TGTGCCAGCAGTTCACTAGCGGGACCATCCTACAATGAGCAGTTCTTC; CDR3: CASSSLAGPSYNEQFF
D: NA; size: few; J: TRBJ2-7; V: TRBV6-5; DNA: TGTGCCAGCAGTTACTCCACGGACAGCTACGAGCAGTACTTC; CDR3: CASSYSTDSYEQYF
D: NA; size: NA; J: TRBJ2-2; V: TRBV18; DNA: TGTGCCAGCTCACCGGAGACTAGTCTCATCTCGACCGGGGAGCTGTTTTTT; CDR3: CASSPETSLISTGELFF
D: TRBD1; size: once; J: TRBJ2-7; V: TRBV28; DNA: TGTGCCAGCAGTCCCGGACAGGGAGGTCGCTCCTACGAGCAGTACTTC; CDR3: CASSPGQGGRSYEQYF
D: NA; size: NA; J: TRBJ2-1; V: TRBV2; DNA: TGTGCCAGCAGCTTCCTTATTTCAGGGGAATTGAGAGATGAGCAGTTCTTC; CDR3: CASSFLISGELRDEQFF
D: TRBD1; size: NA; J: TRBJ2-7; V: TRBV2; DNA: TGTGCCAGCACCGGAGGGGGTAGGGACAGGGGAACGTACGAGCAGTACTTC; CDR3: CASTGGGRDRGTYEQYF
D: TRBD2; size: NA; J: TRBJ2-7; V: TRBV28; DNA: TGTGCCAGCAGTCCTAATAGCGGGACCTACGAGCAGTACTTC; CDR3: CASSPNSGTYEQYF
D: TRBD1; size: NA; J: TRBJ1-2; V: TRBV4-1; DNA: TGCGCCAGCAGCCAAGATCTTGACAGGGCGTACTATGGCTACACCTTC; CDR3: CASSQDLDRAYYGYTF
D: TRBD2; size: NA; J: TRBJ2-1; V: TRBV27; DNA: TGTGCCAGCAGTCTAGCGGGAGGACGGTATGAGCAGTTCTTC; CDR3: CASSLAGGRYEQFF